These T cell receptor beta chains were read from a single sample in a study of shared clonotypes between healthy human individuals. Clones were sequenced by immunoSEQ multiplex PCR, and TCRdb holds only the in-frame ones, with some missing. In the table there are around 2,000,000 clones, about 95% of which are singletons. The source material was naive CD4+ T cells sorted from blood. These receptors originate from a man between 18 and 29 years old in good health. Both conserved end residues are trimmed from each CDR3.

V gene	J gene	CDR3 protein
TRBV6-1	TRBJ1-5	ASSEVTNQPQH
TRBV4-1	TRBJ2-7	ASSQDPAANARPYEQY
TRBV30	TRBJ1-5	AWSTGGSSNQPQH
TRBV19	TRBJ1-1	ATQAGTSNTEAF
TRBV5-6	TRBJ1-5	ASSLRRTERNQPQH
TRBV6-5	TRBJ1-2	ASSPRGAYGYT
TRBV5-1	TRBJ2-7	ASSRGLAGRSSYEQY
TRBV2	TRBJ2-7	ASGKDRGRAYEQY
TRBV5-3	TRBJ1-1	ARSLGRVGFTEAF
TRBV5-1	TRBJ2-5	ASSPGPPGDRETQY
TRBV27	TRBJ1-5	ASSRGTGGREQPQH
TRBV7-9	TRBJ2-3	ASSLIPDTQY
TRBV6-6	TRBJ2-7	ASSKPGGAKYEQY
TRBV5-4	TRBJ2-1	ASSFTKDSGRDWDEQF
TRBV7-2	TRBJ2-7	ASSLAGRGKGEQY
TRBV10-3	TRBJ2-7	AISQGAHPYEQY
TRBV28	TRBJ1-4	ASSLDRGGKLF
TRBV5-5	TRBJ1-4	ASSLAPGEKLF
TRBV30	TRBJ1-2	AWARQGAKGYT
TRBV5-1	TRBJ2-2	ASSLAGLAGTGELF
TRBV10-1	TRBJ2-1	ASSTAGSSYNEQF
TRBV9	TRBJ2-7	ASSVGDRSYGQY
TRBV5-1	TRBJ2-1	ASSFGRAYNEQF
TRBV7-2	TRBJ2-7	ASSLAAGLGAGSYEQY
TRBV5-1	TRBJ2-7	ASSFITGLAGGAAYEQY
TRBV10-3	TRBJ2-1	AITYDLIAGAQLVSYNEQF
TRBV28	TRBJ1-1	ASSPGGTGLPGAF
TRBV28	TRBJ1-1	ASSTSGEGYTEAF
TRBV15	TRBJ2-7	ATSRDTSKSSYEQY